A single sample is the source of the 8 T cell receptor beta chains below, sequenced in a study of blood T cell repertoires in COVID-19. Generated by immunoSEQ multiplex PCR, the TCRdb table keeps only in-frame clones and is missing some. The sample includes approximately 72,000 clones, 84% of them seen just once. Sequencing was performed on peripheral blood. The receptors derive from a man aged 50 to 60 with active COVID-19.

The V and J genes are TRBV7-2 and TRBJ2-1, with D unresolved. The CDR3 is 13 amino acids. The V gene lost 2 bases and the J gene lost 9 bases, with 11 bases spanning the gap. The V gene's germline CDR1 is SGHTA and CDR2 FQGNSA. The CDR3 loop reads CASSLRMEFEQFF. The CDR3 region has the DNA TGTGCCAGCAGCTTAAGGATGGAGTTTGAGCAGTTCTTC.

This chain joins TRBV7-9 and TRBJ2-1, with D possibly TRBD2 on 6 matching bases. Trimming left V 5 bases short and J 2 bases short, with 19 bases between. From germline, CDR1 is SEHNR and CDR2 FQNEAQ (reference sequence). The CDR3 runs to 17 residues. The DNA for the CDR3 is TGTGCCAGCAGCATCCAGGCGTCGGGGGAAACCTACAATGAGCAGTTCTTC. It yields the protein CASSIQASGETYNEQFF.

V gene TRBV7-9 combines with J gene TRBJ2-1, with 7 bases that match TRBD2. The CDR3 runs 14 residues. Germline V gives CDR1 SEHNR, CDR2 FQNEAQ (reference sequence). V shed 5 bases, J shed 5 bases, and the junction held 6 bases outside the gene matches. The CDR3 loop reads CASSDGRRDNEQFF. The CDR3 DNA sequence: TGTGCCAGCAGCGACGGGAGGCGGGACAATGAGCAGTTCTTC.

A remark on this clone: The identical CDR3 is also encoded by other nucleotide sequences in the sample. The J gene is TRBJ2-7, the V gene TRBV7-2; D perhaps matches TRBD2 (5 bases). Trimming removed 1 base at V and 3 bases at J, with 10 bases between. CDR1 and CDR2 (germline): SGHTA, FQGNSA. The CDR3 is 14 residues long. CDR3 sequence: CASSLGRGHYEQYF. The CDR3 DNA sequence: TGTGCCAGCAGCTTAGGACGGGGTCACTACGAGCAGTACTTC.

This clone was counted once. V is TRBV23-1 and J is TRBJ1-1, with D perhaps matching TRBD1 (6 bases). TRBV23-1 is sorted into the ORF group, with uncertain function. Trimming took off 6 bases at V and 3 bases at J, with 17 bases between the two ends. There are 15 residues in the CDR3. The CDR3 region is CASSRDTQPYTEAFF. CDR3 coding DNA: TGCGCCAGCAGCCGGGACACCCAGCCTTACACTGAAGCTTTCTTT.

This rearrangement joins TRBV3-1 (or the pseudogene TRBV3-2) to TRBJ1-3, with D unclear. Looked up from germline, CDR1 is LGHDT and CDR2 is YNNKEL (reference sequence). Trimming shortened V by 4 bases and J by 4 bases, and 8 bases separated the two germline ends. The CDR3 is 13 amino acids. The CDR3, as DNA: TGTGCCAGCAGCCCGGGGTACGGAAACACCATATATTTT. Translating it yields CASSPGYGNTIYF.

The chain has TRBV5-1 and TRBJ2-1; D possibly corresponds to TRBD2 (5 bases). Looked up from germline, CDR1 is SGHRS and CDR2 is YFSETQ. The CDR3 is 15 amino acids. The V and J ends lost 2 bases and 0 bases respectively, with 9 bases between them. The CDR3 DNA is TGCGCCAGCAGCTTCCTAGGGAGCTCCTACAATGAGCAGTTCTTC. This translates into CASSFLGSSYNEQFF.

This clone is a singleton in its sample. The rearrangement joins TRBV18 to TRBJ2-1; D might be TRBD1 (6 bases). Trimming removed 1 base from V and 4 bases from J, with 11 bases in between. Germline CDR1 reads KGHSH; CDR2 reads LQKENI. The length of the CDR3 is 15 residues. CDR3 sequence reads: CASSPLGQTYNEQFF. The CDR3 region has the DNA TGTGCCAGCTCACCACTTGGACAGACATACAATGAGCAGTTCTTC.